The T cell receptor (beta chain) described here comes from a study of Ad26.COV2.S vaccination and SARS-CoV-2 variants. Treatment noted: around 19 received Ad26.COV2.S at low or high dose, single or two shots; roughly five received placebo; per-sample allocation not given. Repertoires come from day 63 after the first vaccine or placebo injection. Sequencing used immunoSEQ multiplex PCR; TCRdb keeps in-frame clones, though not all of them. Altogether hundreds of thousands of clones are present, around four fifths being singletons, with the ten largest covering roughly 7.4%. CDR3 length: 12 residues. The germline CDR1 and CDR2 sequences are MNHNS and SASEGT. V was clipped by 6 bases and J by 6 bases, with 8 bases between them.

The receptor's source is a person between 18 and 59 years old who received the Ad26.COV2.S COVID-19 vaccine or a placebo. The input for sequencing was peripheral blood, taken in a trial of Ad26.COV2.S vaccine versus placebo. The chain combines TRBV6-1 with TRBJ1-4; D is unclear. DNA of the CDR3: TGTGCCAGCAGCCGTATATATGAAAAACTGTTTTTT. Its translation: CASSRIYEKLFF.